This T cell receptor beta chain originates from a study of shared clonotypes between healthy human individuals. There were only Caucasian adults among the donors, and all lived in Nashville, Tennessee. With regard to this clone: The target antigen is unknown.

In the original processing: Filtering of immunoSEQ junctional sequences could not match full-length read filtering. Profiled with immunoSEQ multiplex PCR; TCRdb holds only in-frame clones, not every one. V and J calls and clone size are those listed in that table; D and trimming were worked out from the DNA. The repertoire includes approximately 1,000,000 clones, roughly 80% of them detected once, and 0.89% sits in the top ten. Findings of the study overall: Collection of samples was limited to blood; tissue repertoires likely differ. Compared with clonotypes that all four donors shared, non-shared clonotypes had lower generation probabilities.

CDR1 SGHNT and CDR2 YYREEE come from the germline V gene (reference sequence). The CDR3 is 13 amino acids. The ends lost 2 bases at V and 10 bases at J; junction bases unmatched: 4. The sequence was collected from a man between 18 and 35 years old in good health. Some clones in this sample may be carry-over from other donors' samples. The sequenced material came from memory CD4+ T cells from PBMCs. Subset of the sample: CD45RA-negative fraction. The chain combines TRBV5-4 with TRBJ2-1; 9 nucleotides match TRBD2. CDR3 region: CASSFGGREEQFF. The CDR3 region has the DNA TGTGCCAGCAGCTTCGGCGGGAGGGAGGAGCAGTTCTTC.